These 2 T cell receptor beta chains share one sample of origin, sequenced in a study of tumor-infiltrating lymphocytes in localized non-small cell lung cancer. Sequencing used immunoSEQ multiplex PCR; TCRdb keeps in-frame clones, though not all of them. The sample contains 9,500 or so clones, 65% to 80% of which appear only once. The sequenced material came from uninvolved lung tissue not adjacent to the tumor. All receptors derive from a human donor with non-small cell lung cancer.

This chain joins TRBV2 and TRBJ1-2; 12 bases align to TRBD1. From germline, CDR1 is SNHLY and CDR2 FYNNEI. The CDR3 contains 14 residues. Germline trimming cut 8 bases from V and 8 bases from J; bases unmatched to any gene: 9. The DNA for the CDR3 is TGTGCCAGCTTGGGGGACAGGGGGCGGCGGGGCTACACCTTC. Its translation: CASLGDRGRRGYTF.

This clone was observed a handful of times. The V gene is TRBV7-6, the J gene TRBJ1-1; no clear D. The CDR3 runs 11 residues. Trimming took 5 bases from V and 1 from J, leaving 2 bases between them. Per germline, CDR1 SGHVS and CDR2 FNYEAQ. CDR3 sequence reads: CASSANTEAFF. The CDR3 DNA is TGTGCCAGCAGCGCGAACACTGAAGCTTTCTTT.